Sequencing of this T cell receptor (beta chain) was carried out in a study of shared clonotypes between healthy human individuals. The CDR3 is 15 amino acids. The germline V and J ends were trimmed by 4 bases and 0 bases, with 11 bases remaining between them. Germline loops: CDR1 SGDLS, CDR2 YYNGEE. Some clones are missing from TCRdb's copy, which holds only in-frame ones; the method was immunoSEQ multiplex PCR. This table holds some 2,500,000 clones, 80% to 95% found once. Concerning this clone itself: The sample contains more than one DNA sequence encoding this CDR3.

The TCR was taken from a young man in good health. Some clones in this sample may be carry-over from other donors' samples. The sequenced sample was naive CD4+ T cells from PBMCs. Sample subset: CD45RA+ positively selected. V and J are TRBV9 and TRBJ2-1; TRBD1 might be the D (7 bases). CDR3 nucleotide sequence: TGTGCCAGCAGCCCAGGGGGGAGCTCCTACAATGAGCAGTTCTTC. This sequence encodes CASSPGGSSYNEQFF. The variable domain in full, with the rest retrieved from reference TRBV9 and TRBJ2-1, is DSGVTQTPKHLITATGQRVTLRCSPRSGDLSVYWYQQSLDQGLQFLIQYYNGEERAKGNILERFSAQQFPDLHSELNLSSLELGDSALYFCASSPGGSSYNEQFFGPGTRLTVL.